This is a list of T cell receptor beta chains from one sample in a study of early T cells in non-severe SARS-CoV-2 infection. TCRdb re-analysed the 5' RACE reads in MiXCR, keeping a single row per CDR3 protein. The sample holds 68,000 or so distinct CDR3 sequences, 10% to 15% seen once. The specimen was whole blood. The receptor set was obtained from an adult who was a healthcare worker with PCR-confirmed SARS-CoV-2 infection or an uninfected control (not recorded which). Both conserved end residues are part of each CDR3. A D gene is named only where the DNA matches it firmly. Not every row has a clone size; where given, it reads once, few, many or a size class.

clone_size	v_call	j_call	d_call	cdr3_aa	cdr3_nt
many	TRBV6-5	TRBJ1-1	TRBD1	CASSSIMTGDRTEAFF	TGTGCCAGCAGTTCAATCATGACAGGGGATCGAACTGAAGCTTTCTTT
many	TRBV7-3	TRBJ2-6	NA	CASSQAGSGANVLTF	TGTGCCAGCAGCCAAGCAGGGTCTGGGGCCAACGTCCTGACTTTC
few	TRBV5-1	TRBJ2-7	NA	CASSLEGDVSYEQYF	TGCGCCAGCAGCTTGGAGGGGGACGTCTCCTACGAGCAGTACTTC
many	TRBV30	TRBJ1-1	TRBD1	CAWIRDRKAFF	TGTGCCTGGATCCGGGACAGAAAAGCTTTCTTT
many	TRBV25-1	TRBJ1-1	NA	CASSGQGNTEAFF	TGTGCCAGCAGTGGGCAGGGGAACACTGAAGCTTTCTTT
NA	TRBV29-1	TRBJ1-1	NA	CSVQHQGAFF	TGCAGCGTCCAACACCAGGGGGCTTTCTTT
many	TRBV6-2/TRBV6-3	TRBJ2-2	NA	CASISGRGELFF	TGTGCCAGCATCTCGGGGCGCGGGGAGCTGTTTTTT
few	TRBV6-5	TRBJ2-1	TRBD2	CASSYFAGGVYNEQFF	TGTGCCAGCAGTTACTTTGCGGGGGGGGTTTACAATGAGCAGTTCTTC
many	TRBV30	TRBJ2-3	NA	CAWSGGRKSDTQYF	TGTGCCTGGAGTGGTGGGAGGAAATCAGATACGCAGTATTTT
few	TRBV5-1	TRBJ2-7	NA	CASSSPSYEQYF	TGCGCCAGCAGCTCACCCTCCTACGAGCAGTACTTC
NA	TRBV10-1	TRBJ1-5	NA	CASSESSRTYSNQPQHF	TGCGCCAGCAGTGAGTCGAGCAGAACCTATAGCAATCAGCCCCAGCATTTT
many	TRBV11-2	TRBJ2-2	TRBD2	CASSSPLAGGPFTGELFF	TGTGCCAGCAGCTCCCCCCTAGCGGGGGGGCCGTTCACCGGGGAGCTGTTTTTT
few	TRBV4-1	TRBJ2-7	NA	CASSHPRTASYEQYF	TGCGCCAGCAGCCACCCCAGGACAGCCTCCTACGAGCAGTACTTC
NA	TRBV30	TRBJ1-1	TRBD1	CAWSERQGMNTEAFF	TGTGCCTGGAGTGAACGACAGGGCATGAACACTGAAGCTTTCTTT
many	TRBV12-3/TRBV12-4	TRBJ1-1	NA	CASSFGTNTEAFF	TGTGCCAGCAGTTTTGGCACGAACACTGAAGCTTTCTTT
many	TRBV5-1	TRBJ1-1	NA	CASSLLTGNTEAFF	TGCGCCAGCAGCTTACTCACAGGGAACACTGAAGCTTTCTTT
many	TRBV2	TRBJ2-7	NA	CASRAGQGTEQYF	TGTGCCAGCAGGGCGGGTCAGGGAACCGAGCAGTACTTC
few	TRBV7-2	TRBJ2-3	NA	CASSLARSGTQYF	TGTGCCAGCAGCTTAGCCCGGTCAGGTACGCAGTATTTT
many	TRBV6-1	TRBJ2-7	NA	CASSVTRTAPRGQYF	TGTGCCAGCAGTGTGACCCGGACAGCACCGAGGGGGCAGTACTTC
NA	TRBV12-3/TRBV12-4	TRBJ1-4	TRBD1	CASSRGQSNEKLFF	TGTGCCAGCAGCCGGGGACAGAGTAATGAAAAACTGTTTTTT
few	TRBV20-1	TRBJ2-7	NA	CSADTTIDGRKQYF	TGCAGTGCCGACACCACTATCGACGGGCGAAAGCAGTACTTC
NA	TRBV4-1	TRBJ1-1	NA	CASSQGPRRYTEAFF	TGCGCCAGCAGCCAAGGCCCCCGAAGATACACTGAAGCTTTCTTT
many	TRBV7-9	TRBJ1-2	NA	CASSFRGQGPRDGYTF	TGTGCCAGCAGCTTCCGTGGTCAGGGGCCCAGGGATGGCTACACCTTC
NA	TRBV4-3	TRBJ2-7	NA	CASSQDRAGASYEQYF	TGCGCCAGCAGCCAAGATAGGGCAGGGGCCTCCTACGAGCAGTACTTC
many	TRBV27	TRBJ1-6	NA	CASTSRMRGVDNSPLHF	TGTGCCAGCACCTCTCGCATGCGGGGCGTCGATAATTCACCCCTCCACTTT
NA	TRBV4-1	TRBJ1-2	TRBD1	CASSQGDRVAYGYTF	TGCGCCAGCAGCCAAGGGGACAGGGTTGCCTATGGCTACACCTTC
few	TRBV3-1	TRBJ1-6	NA	CASSQGFGRNSPLHF	TGTGCCAGCAGCCAAGGATTTGGACGTAATTCACCCCTCCACTTT
few	TRBV4-1	TRBJ2-4	NA	CASSQRTSKNIQYF	TGCGCCAGCAGCCAGAGGACAAGTAAAAACATTCAGTACTTC
NA	TRBV7-9	TRBJ2-1	TRBD2	CASSVMSGGNSYNEQFF	TGTGCCAGCAGCGTAATGAGCGGGGGGAACTCCTACAATGAGCAGTTCTTC
NA	TRBV20-1	TRBJ2-7	TRBD2	CSARGGSSYEQYF	TGCAGTGCTCGGGGGGGAAGCTCCTACGAGCAGTACTTC
few	TRBV10-3	TRBJ2-7	NA	CAISEQGGYEQYF	TGTGCCATCAGTGAGCAAGGGGGCTACGAGCAGTACTTC
few	TRBV29-1	TRBJ1-1	NA	CSVARNTEAFF	TGCAGCGTTGCCAGGAACACTGAAGCTTTCTTT
many	TRBV6-5	TRBJ2-7	NA	CASSTGNEQYF	TGTGCCAGCAGTACAGGGAACGAGCAGTACTTC
NA	TRBV4-1	TRBJ2-7	TRBD2	CASSQEERGGYEQYF	TGCGCCAGCAGCCAAGAAGAGCGGGGGGGCTACGAGCAGTACTTC
many	TRBV4-2	TRBJ1-6	NA	CASSQEMGPYNSPLHF	TGTGCCAGCAGCCAAGAAATGGGTCCCTATAATTCACCCCTCCACTTT
few	TRBV7-2	TRBJ2-4	NA	CASRGGLGNIQYF	TGTGCCAGCAGGGGAGGTCTGGGAAACATTCAGTACTTC
many	TRBV2	TRBJ2-7	NA	CASSAPYEQYF	TGTGCCAGCAGTGCGCCCTACGAGCAGTACTTC
few	TRBV11-2	TRBJ1-1	TRBD1	CASRFTYRGGTEAFF	TGTGCCAGCAGATTCACCTACAGGGGTGGGACTGAAGCTTTCTTT
many	TRBV27	TRBJ2-7	NA	CASSIDIQRDEQYF	TGTGCCAGCTCGATAGACATACAAAGAGACGAGCAGTACTTC
many	TRBV7-9	TRBJ2-5	NA	CASSNRGEETQYF	TGTGCCAGCAGTAATAGAGGTGAAGAGACCCAGTACTTC
NA	TRBV12-3/TRBV12-4	TRBJ2-1	NA	CASSPASNEQFF	TGTGCCAGCAGTCCAGCCTCTAATGAGCAGTTCTTC
many	TRBV4-3	TRBJ1-2	NA	CASSQDLQAIGSDGYTF	TGCGCCAGCAGCCAAGATCTTCAGGCAATTGGATCTGATGGCTACACCTTC
NA	TRBV4-2	TRBJ2-2	TRBD1	CASSQRGQVNTGELFF	TGTGCCAGCAGCCAAAGGGGACAGGTGAACACCGGGGAGCTGTTTTTT
many	TRBV24-1	TRBJ2-3	NA	CATSDPTLGDTQYF	TGTGCCACCAGTGACCCTACACTAGGAGATACGCAGTATTTT
NA	TRBV10-2	TRBJ2-2	TRBD1	CASSAKGANTGELFF	TGCGCCAGCAGTGCAAAGGGGGCTAACACCGGGGAGCTGTTTTTT
NA	TRBV7-2	TRBJ2-1	NA	CASSRGPTPYNEQFF	TGTGCCAGCAGCCGAGGACCTACCCCCTACAATGAGCAGTTCTTC
NA	TRBV14	TRBJ2-1	NA	CASSQELQGQQFF	TGTGCCAGCAGCCAAGAATTGCAGGGCCAGCAGTTCTTC
NA	TRBV6-2/TRBV6-3	TRBJ2-1	NA	CASSGYKSALYNEQFF	TGTGCCAGCAGTGGCTATAAGTCAGCCCTCTACAATGAGCAGTTCTTC
few	TRBV30	TRBJ1-2	NA	CAWRTGGYTF	TGTGCCTGGAGAACGGGTGGCTACACCTTC
many	TRBV20-1	TRBJ2-5	NA	CSASPPYQETQYF	TGCAGTGCTAGTCCGCCCTACCAAGAGACCCAGTACTTC
few	TRBV29-1	TRBJ1-1	NA	CSGRENTEAFF	TGCAGCGGCAGGGAGAACACTGAAGCTTTCTTT
few	TRBV20-1	TRBJ2-7	TRBD2	CSAETLAGGYEQYF	TGCAGTGCGGAGACGCTGGCGGGGGGATACGAGCAGTACTTC
many	TRBV12-3/TRBV12-4	TRBJ1-2	NA	CASSFGTSTVGYTF	TGTGCCAGCAGTTTCGGCACTAGCACGGTCGGCTACACCTTC
NA	TRBV20-1	TRBJ1-2	NA	CSALRQPPTSGGYTF	TGCAGTGCCCTCCGACAGCCGCCCACGAGCGGCGGCTACACCTTC
many	TRBV20-1	TRBJ2-7	TRBD2	CGASQREYEQYF	TGCGGTGCTAGCCAGCGGGAATACGAGCAGTACTTC
NA	TRBV13	TRBJ1-1	NA	CASSTGRANTEAFF	TGTGCCAGCAGCACAGGGAGGGCGAACACTGAAGCTTTCTTT
few	TRBV3-1	TRBJ2-7	NA	CASSQESQRLKQYF	TGTGCCAGCAGCCAAGAGAGTCAGCGTTTAAAGCAGTACTTC
few	TRBV10-3	TRBJ1-2	NA	CAKRPGGRLRIYGYTF	TGTGCCAAACGCCCGGGGGGGCGCCTCCGGATCTATGGCTACACCTTC
few	TRBV20-1	TRBJ1-2	NA	CSARGLRHPDPANYGYTF	TGCAGTGCTAGAGGCCTTCGGCACCCCGACCCTGCTAACTATGGCTACACCTTC
many	TRBV3-1	TRBJ2-2	NA	CASSRNSGELFF	TGTGCCAGCAGCCGTAACTCCGGGGAGCTGTTTTTT